Listed below are T cell receptor beta chains from one sample, sequenced in a study of blood T cell repertoires in COVID-19. Produced via immunoSEQ multiplex PCR; TCRdb's table is partial and in-frame only. The sample lists some 240,000 clones, under 90% occurring once. The sample taken for sequencing was PBMCs or T cells enriched from blood (not recorded which). These receptors came from a man aged 25-45 years with acute COVID-19. The CDR3 runs from the conserved cysteine through the conserved F or W. Fields, in order: V gene, D gene, J gene, clone size, CDR3 protein, CDR3 DNA. A D gene is named only where the DNA matches it firmly. The size field is filled for only some rows; it gives once, few, many or a size class.

>TRBV27|NA|TRBJ1-1|NA
CASSLTANTEAFF
TGTGCCAGCAGTTTGACAGCGAACACTGAAGCTTTCTTT
>TRBV20-1|NA|TRBJ1-2|NA
CSASSRGTNYGYTF
TGCAGTGCTAGTTCTAGGGGTACTAACTATGGCTACACCTTC
>TRBV30|NA|TRBJ2-1|NA
CAWSVPLYSYNEQFF
TGTGCCTGGAGTGTACCCCTATACTCCTACAATGAGCAGTTCTTC
>TRBV5-4|NA|TRBJ2-5|NA
CASSLKVREETQYF
TGTGCCAGCAGCTTGAAGGTCAGGGAAGAGACCCAGTACTTC
>TRBV19|TRBD1|TRBJ1-5|NA
CASTSRDSSNQPQHF
TGTGCCAGCACGTCCCGGGACAGTAGCAATCAGCCCCAGCATTTT
>TRBV6-5|NA|TRBJ2-1|NA
CASSPQRAVYNEQFF
TGTGCCAGCAGTCCGCAGCGGGCCGTTTACAATGAGCAGTTCTTC
>TRBV10-1|NA|TRBJ2-2|NA
CASSDQHPNTGELFF
TGCGCCAGCAGTGATCAACACCCGAACACCGGGGAGCTGTTTTTT
>TRBV19|TRBD2|TRBJ2-5|NA
CASSTLGLAGGMGETQYF
TGTGCCAGTAGTACCCTTGGACTAGCGGGGGGTATGGGAGAGACCCAGTACTTC
>TRBV2|NA|TRBJ1-5|NA
CASRSQGNSNQPQHF
TGTGCCAGCAGGTCCCAGGGAAATAGCAATCAGCCCCAGCATTTT
>TRBV20-1|NA|TRBJ1-6|NA
CSASGRGNSPLHF
TGCAGTGCTAGTGGACGGGGGAATTCACCCCTCCACTTT
>TRBV19|TRBD1|TRBJ2-1|NA
CASSDRGHISYNEQFF
TGTGCCAGTAGTGACAGGGGGCATATCTCCTACAATGAGCAGTTCTTC
>TRBV25-1|TRBD1|TRBJ2-1|NA
CASSTGDYNEQFF
TGTGCCAGCAGTACAGGGGATTACAATGAGCAGTTCTTC
>TRBV19|NA|TRBJ2-1|NA
CASSKPTTWQFF
TGTGCCAGTAGTAAACCGACTACATGGCAGTTCTTC
>TRBV5-5|TRBD2|TRBJ2-2|NA
CASSSSISGPAGELFF
TGTGCCAGCAGTTCAAGTATTAGCGGGCCCGCCGGGGAGCTGTTTTTT
>TRBV10-2|TRBD2|TRBJ2-1|NA
CASSPTSGRNEQFF
TGCGCCAGCAGTCCGACTAGCGGGAGAAATGAGCAGTTCTTC
>TRBV7-8|NA|TRBJ1-5|once
CASSGGLYSNQPQHF
TGTGCCAGCAGCGGCGGGTTGTATAGCAATCAGCCCCAGCATTTT
>TRBV4-1|TRBD2|TRBJ2-5|NA
CASSQATSGEETQYF
TGCGCCAGCAGCCAAGCGACTAGCGGGGAAGAGACCCAGTACTTC
>TRBV11-2|NA|TRBJ2-3|once
CASSLGITSADTQYF
TGTGCCAGCAGCTTAGGGATTACTAGTGCAGATACGCAGTATTTT
>TRBV15|TRBD1|TRBJ2-3|NA
CATSRRDRVADTQYF
TGTGCCACCAGCAGGCGGGACAGGGTTGCAGATACGCAGTATTTT
>TRBV5-8|NA|TRBJ2-5|NA
CASSYLNFQETQYF
TGTGCCAGCAGCTATTTAAACTTCCAAGAGACCCAGTACTTC
>TRBV19|TRBD1|TRBJ2-2|once
CASSTSPGQGSTGELFF
TGTGCCAGTAGTACCTCACCGGGACAGGGAAGCACCGGGGAGCTGTTTTTT
>TRBV7-2|NA|TRBJ1-6|NA
CASSLEGRTSSYNSPLHF
TGTGCCAGCAGCTTAGAAGGGCGGACTAGCTCCTATAATTCACCCCTCCACTTT
>TRBV28|NA|TRBJ1-1|NA
CASSYSGNTEAFF
TGTGCCAGCAGTTATTCAGGGAACACTGAAGCTTTCTTT
>TRBV29-1|TRBD2|TRBJ2-5|NA
CSVLLAGDSQETQYF
TGCAGCGTTCTCCTAGCGGGAGACTCCCAAGAGACCCAGTACTTC
>TRBV5-4|TRBD1|TRBJ2-1|NA
CASSLGGTGGKNEQFF
TGTGCCAGCAGCTTGGGGGGGACAGGGGGTAAGAATGAGCAGTTCTTC
>TRBV5-1|NA|TRBJ2-3|NA
CASSSGSRDTQYF
TGTGCCAGCAGCTCTGGCTCGCGGGATACGCAGTATTTT
>TRBV6-5|NA|TRBJ2-1|NA
CATLAGASSYNEQFF
TGTGCCACCCTTGCGGGGGCCAGCTCCTACAATGAGCAGTTCTTC
>TRBV6-5|NA|TRBJ1-3|NA
CASSPHSGNTIYF
TGTGCCAGCTCCCCCCACTCTGGAAACACCATATATTTT